This record looks at one T cell receptor (beta chain) sequence and its context. Its antigen is unknown. This sample is drawn from a study of T cell responses to AZD1222 COVID-19 vaccine. General study results and limits: Targeting of unmutated variant regions was reportedly seen in nearly half of spike-specific TCRs. Baseline testing showed seropositivity in only a handful of AZD1222 recipients. Clonal diversity may have been underestimated in mostly white British donors. Compared with day 0, the breadth and depth of the Spike-specific TCR repertoire rose significantly after two doses of AZD1222.

Produced via immunoSEQ multiplex PCR; TCRdb's table is partial and in-frame only. The sample has roughly 190,000 clones, 91% seen once. The clonotype comes from an adult who received the AZD1222 COVID-19 vaccine. This material consisted of peripheral blood, taken 28 days after the second AZD1222 dose.

CDR3 in amino acids: CAIEGGGRLYGYTF. The CDR3 DNA is TGTGCCATCGAGGGCGGGGGGCGGCTCTATGGCTACACCTTC. This chain connects TRBV7-9 to TRBJ1-2; tentative D call: TRBD1 (6 bases). The V gene's germline CDR1 is SEHNR and CDR2 FQNEAQ (reference sequence). The CDR3 extends over 14 amino acids. The germline V and J ends were trimmed by 10 bases and 4 bases, with 19 bases remaining between them.